This entry lists 14 T cell receptor beta chains sequenced from one sample in a study of early T cells in non-severe SARS-CoV-2 infection. Each CDR3 protein is one row after TCRdb ran MiXCR on the 5' RACE reads. This table holds approximately 30,000 distinct CDR3 sequences, roughly 7% found once. Source material: whole blood. The receptors come from an adult who was a healthcare worker with PCR-confirmed SARS-CoV-2 infection or an uninfected control (not recorded which).

In this sample, this clonotype turned up many times. The chain recombines TRBV7-3 with TRBJ2-3, with 12 bases that match TRBD2. The ends lost 5 bases at V and 0 bases at J; junction bases unmatched: 3. CDR3 length equals 16 residues. Germline V lookup: CDR1 SGHTA, CDR2 FQGTGA. DNA of the CDR3: TGTGCCAGCAGCCTAGGGACTAGCGGGAGCACAGATACGCAGTATTTT. Translated: CASSLGTSGSTDTQYF.

In its sample, this clonotype was seen many times. CDR3 nucleotides: TGCGCCAGCAGCCAAGATTTTAAAACATTAGCTAACTATGGCTACACCTTC. Its protein product is CASSQDFKTLANYGYTF. V is TRBV4-3 and J is TRBJ1-2; D gene unclear. Trimming took off 0 bases at V and 0 bases at J, with 14 bases between the two ends. The CDR3 has 17 amino acids. CDR1 and CDR2 (germline): LGHNA, YSLEER.

This clonotype came up many times. This chain joins TRBV3-1 and TRBJ1-2, with D possibly TRBD1 on 6 matching bases. V was shortened by 2 bases and J by 8 bases, with 18 bases between the two germline ends. CDR3 size: 15 residues. Germline CDR1 is LGHDT and CDR2 is YNNKEL (reference sequence). CDR3 in amino acids: CASSQSQWGAHGYTF. CDR3 nucleotide sequence: TGTGCCAGCAGCCAATCCCAGTGGGGGGCGCACGGCTACACCTTC.

This chain connects TRBV2 to TRBJ2-7, with D hard to call. Trimming pared 7 bases from V and 0 bases from J, leaving 16 bases between. This CDR3 comprises 15 residues. The germline V gene encodes CDR1 SNHLY and CDR2 FYNNEI. The CDR3 DNA is TGTGCCAGCAACCCCGGGCCTGGAAGCTCCTACGAGCAGTACTTC. It is translated as CASNPGPGSSYEQYF.

This clonotype was counted between two and nine times. The V and J genes are TRBV7-3 and TRBJ2-3; D remains ambiguous. CDR3 length: 15 residues. Trimming removed 1 base at V and 2 bases at J, with 10 bases between. CDR1 and CDR2 from the germline V gene are SGHTA and FQGTGA. CDR3 region: CASSLSNSFTDTQYF. The CDR3 region has the DNA TGTGCCAGCAGCTTAAGTAACAGCTTCACAGATACGCAGTATTTT.

This clonotype was seen at least ten times. V and J are TRBV12-3 or TRBV12-4 and TRBJ1-1, with D unclear. V lost 2 bases and J lost 8, with 15 bases in between. This CDR3 contains 14 residues. CDR3 bases: TGTGCCAGCAGTTTAAGCGTGGTGGTAATAGAAGCTTTCTTT. It specifies CASSLSVVVIEAFF.

This clonotype came up a few times. The V and J genes are TRBV2 and TRBJ2-2; D ambiguous. In germline, CDR1 is SNHLY, CDR2 FYNNEI. The CDR3 covers 14 residues. The V and J ends lost 7 bases and 0 bases respectively, with 9 bases between them. The CDR3: CASMVQSNTGELFF. CDR3 DNA: TGTGCCAGCATGGTACAGTCGAACACCGGGGAGCTGTTTTTT.

In this sample, this clonotype turned up many times. CDR3 loop: CASSYGDSLYEQYF. As DNA, the CDR3 is TGTGCCAGCAGTTACGGGGACAGCCTCTACGAGCAGTACTTC. The V gene is TRBV6-2 or TRBV6-3, the J gene TRBJ2-7, with TRBD1 matching 7 bases. With V trimmed by 2 bases and J by 3 bases, 4 bases remained unmatched. Looked up from germline, CDR1 is MNHEY and CDR2 is SVGEGT. The CDR3 runs 14 residues.

This clonotype was detected many times. The CDR3 reads CSARDQREALGWTQYF. DNA of the CDR3: TGCAGTGCTAGAGATCAGCGGGAGGCCCTTGGGTGGACCCAGTACTTC. This sequence joins TRBV20-1 and TRBJ2-5, with 9 bases lining up with TRBD2. CDR1 is DFQATT and CDR2 is SNEGSKA in the germline V gene (reference sequence). Trimming took 0 bases from V and 7 from J; bases not matched to a gene: 12. The CDR3 extends over 16 amino acids.

The table lists this clonotype with many counts. The chain combines TRBV11-2 with TRBJ1-6, with D unresolved. This CDR3 contains 16 residues. CDR1 and CDR2 from the germline V gene are SGHAT and FQNNGV. V was shortened by 0 bases and J by 10 bases, with 16 bases between the two germline ends. The CDR3 spells CASSLDRLITESPLHF. In DNA, the CDR3 is TGTGCCAGCAGCTTAGATCGGTTGATAACGGAATCACCCCTCCACTTT.

Judged by abundance, this clonotype is medium-sized. V is TRBV11-2 and J is TRBJ2-2, with TRBD1 matching over 9 bases. Trimming at V came to 5 bases and at J to 6 bases, leaving 7 bases not matched to a gene. CDR3 length: 15 amino acids. Germline V CDR1 and CDR2: SGHAT, FQNNGV. CDR3 sequence (DNA): TGTGCCAGCAGCCAGGGGACAGGGCGGTCCGGGGAGCTGTTTTTT. Translation gives CASSQGTGRSGELFF.

In its sample, this clonotype was seen many times. The chain uses TRBV10-2 and TRBJ2-5; D is ambiguous. V was trimmed by 6 bases and J by 3 bases, leaving 11 bases between them. Looked up from germline, CDR1 is WSHSY and CDR2 is SAAADI. This CDR3 contains 13 residues. The CDR3 is CASRVQAEETQYF. The CDR3 DNA reads TGCGCCAGCAGGGTACAAGCTGAAGAGACCCAGTACTTC.

The CDR3: CSASPPSGGGLSSYEQYF. The CDR3 DNA sequence: TGCAGTGCTAGTCCCCCGAGCGGGGGTGGTTTAAGCTCCTACGAGCAGTACTTC. The V gene is TRBV20-1, the J gene TRBJ2-7; 8 bases line up with TRBD2. This CDR3 is 18 amino acids long. Germline V CDR1 and CDR2: DFQATT, SNEGSKA (reference sequence). V lost 3 bases and J lost 0; bases outside the gene matches: 16.

The chain has TRBV3-2 and TRBJ2-2; TRBD1 is taken as the D call from the table, unchecked against the DNA. TRBV3-2 is a documented pseudogene. This CDR3 has 16 amino acids. Written as DNA, the CDR3 is TGTGCCAGCAGCCCCCCGGGACAGGGAGGTACCGGGGAGCTGTTTTTT. It yields the protein CASSPPGQGGTGELFF.